This T cell receptor (beta chain) is drawn from a study of graft-versus-host responses after intestinal transplantation (dated by TCRdb to about 2021). With regard to the full study: Multivisceral, liver-intestinal, or isolated intestinal transplants were received by the recipients. Every recipient was given anti-thymocyte globulin induction, then maintenance tacrolimus and steroids for two to three years. Bulk TCR-beta CDR3 sequencing was used to track graft-versus-host and host-versus-graft alloreactive T cell clones in the graft, circulation and bone marrow after intestinal transplantation. Alloreactive clones were identified by sequencing pre-transplant mixed lymphocyte reaction products and comparing these products with unstimulated pre-transplant donor and recipient T cells. The cohort enrolled 24 intestinal transplant recipients including one retransplant, and a few patients lacking pretransplant specimens were excluded. A peak of at least 4% donor T cells among recipient peripheral blood mononuclear cells was the definition used for donor T cell macrochimerism. Samples from a few later patients were sequenced in-house on an Illumina MiSeq with MiXCR processing rather than by the commercial service. Summary of the overall study and its limitations: GvH clones were found in recipient bone marrow, and some of the GvH clones appeared earlier in ileal mucosa or blood, which is consistent with an intestinal mucosal origin. The conclusions were limited by the relatively low number and heterogeneity of the intestinal transplant patients. In the allografts of patients with donor T cell macrochimerism, GvH to HvG T cell clonal ratios were high. Early after transplant, declines in HvG clones were associated with peak levels of circulating GvH clones.

The library came from the immunoSEQ multiplex PCR assay. For most patients, high-throughput TCR-beta CDR3 sequencing of genomic DNA was performed by Adaptive Biotechnologies. The original methods were these. TCR sequencing data were retrieved from Adaptive's ImmunoSEQ software for more than 15 patients, whereas a few other patients were processed with MiXCR and VDJtools. Because the origin of CDR3 nucleotide sequences shared between donor and recipient could not be assigned, those sequences were removed. At least 2-fold expansion over unstimulated cells and a minimum CFSE-low frequency of 0.002% (template counts) or 0.001% (read counts) were required for clones to be classified as alloreactive. Clones detected in sequenced pre-transplant spleen, lymph node, or MLR CFSE-low populations of the donor or recipient were defined as mappable. The cumulative frequency of alloreactive clones was calculated as a percentage of all sequences, weighted by copy number. TCRdb mirrors the immuneACCESS table, restricted to in-frame sequences. Some clones are absent from its copies; in checked studies, under half trace to an unresolved V gene, and the reason for the others is unknown. From that table come the V and J calls and clone size; the DNA was used to work out D and trimming. Counted in this sample were 77,000 or so clones; 92% of them appeared once. The biggest ten clones account for 0.69% of the sample.

In the first month after transplant, blood samples were collected up to 4 times, and after that at least monthly when available. The CDR3 covers 16 residues, taking in both the cysteine and the phenylalanine. The read is trimmed to its CDR3 DNA, 48 bases read in frame from base 1. Reading the germline V gene gives CDR1 MGHRA and CDR2 YSYEKL. V ends up 0 bases short and J 4 bases short, with an unmatched junction base count of 3. As to this clone: No antigen is known for it. No base-level quality is on record; no much larger clone is a single base apart.

The chain links TRBV4-1 with TRBJ2-3, with TRBD2 matching 11 junction bases. Material: PBMCs, obtained 98 days after intestinal transplantation. This TCR was recovered from a human patient who received an intestinal transplant, so some T cells may come from the graft donor. The base sequence is TGCGCCAGCAGCCAAGATGGGGGACTAGCGGCAGATACGCAGTATTTT. Translated, this gives CASSQDGGLAADTQYF.